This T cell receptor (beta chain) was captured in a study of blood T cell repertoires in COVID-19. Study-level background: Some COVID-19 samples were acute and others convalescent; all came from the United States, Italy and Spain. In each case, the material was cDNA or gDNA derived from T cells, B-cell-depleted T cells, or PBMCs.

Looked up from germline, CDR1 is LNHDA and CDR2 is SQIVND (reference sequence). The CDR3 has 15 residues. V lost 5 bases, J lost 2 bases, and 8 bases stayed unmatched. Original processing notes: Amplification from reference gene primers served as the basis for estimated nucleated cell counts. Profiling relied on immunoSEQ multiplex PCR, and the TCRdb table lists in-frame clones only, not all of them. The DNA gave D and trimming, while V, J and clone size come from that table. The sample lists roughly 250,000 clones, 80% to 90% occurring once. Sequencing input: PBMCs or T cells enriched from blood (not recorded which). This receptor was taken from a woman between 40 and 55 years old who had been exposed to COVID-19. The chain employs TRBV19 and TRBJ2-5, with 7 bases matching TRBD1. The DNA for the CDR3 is TGTGCCAGTAGTTTGGGACAGCTAACTCAAGAGACCCAGTACTTC. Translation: CASSLGQLTQETQYF.